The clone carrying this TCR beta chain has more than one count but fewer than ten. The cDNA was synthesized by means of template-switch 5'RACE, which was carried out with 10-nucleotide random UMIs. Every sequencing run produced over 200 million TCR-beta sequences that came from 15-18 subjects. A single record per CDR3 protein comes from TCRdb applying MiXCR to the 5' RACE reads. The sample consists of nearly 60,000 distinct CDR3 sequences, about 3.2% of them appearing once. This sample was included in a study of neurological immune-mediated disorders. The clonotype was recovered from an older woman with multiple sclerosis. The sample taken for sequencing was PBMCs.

CDR3 residues: CSASFPDGHNQPQHF. CDR3 DNA sequence: TGCAGTGCTAGTTTCCCGGACGGCCACAATCAGCCCCAGCATTTT. The chain is built from TRBV20-1 and TRBJ1-5; D ambiguous. Trimming took 3 bases from V and 3 from J, leaving 15 bases between them. This CDR3 has 15 amino acids. CDR1 and CDR2 (germline): DFQATT, SNEGSKA (reference sequence).